The clone carrying this TCR beta chain was recorded many times. This sample is drawn from a study of T cells in Graves' hyperthyroidism and ophthalmopathy. With 5 bases removed from V and 5 bases from J, the gap between germline ends came to 21 bases. The CDR3 has 16 amino acids. Per germline, CDR1 SEHNR and CDR2 FQNEAQ (reference sequence). Authors of the study amplified TCR beta CDR3 regions from RNA transcripts. TCR CDR3 regions were first amplified by RT-PCR with HTBI primers. One entry per CDR3 protein results from TCRdb running MiXCR on the multiplex PCR reads. This sample has about 740,000 distinct CDR3 sequences, with roughly 15% found just once. Patients aged 18 to 65 had newly diagnosed hyperthyroidism lasting under 2 months. Exclusion of a patient resulted from uncontrolled infection, other autoimmune disease, pregnancy or lactation.

This TCR derives from a woman between 18 and 30 years old with Graves' hyperthyroidism. The specimen was blood. The rearrangement uses TRBV7-9 and TRBJ1-1, with TRBD1 as a possible D gene (5 bases). The chain's CDR3 is CASSETGSEEGTEAFF. In DNA, the CDR3 is TGTGCCAGCAGCGAAACAGGCTCGGAAGAGGGAACTGAAGCTTTCTTT. Together with reference TRBV7-9 and TRBJ1-1, the CDR3 gives the full variable domain: DTGVSQNPRHKITKRGQNVTFRCDPISEHNRLYWYRQTLGQGPEFLTYFQNEAQLEKSRLLSDRFSAERPKGSFSTLEIQRTEQGDSAMYLCASSETGSEEGTEAFFGQGTRLTVV.